This is a list of T cell receptor beta chains from one sample in a study of T cell responses to AZD1222 COVID-19 vaccine. This table comes from immunoSEQ multiplex PCR, and its TCRdb copy is limited to in-frame clones, with some not included. The sample lists 150,000 to 200,000 clones, around 88% occurring once. The sample here was peripheral blood, taken 28 days after the second AZD1222 dose. These receptor sequences come from an adult who received the AZD1222 COVID-19 vaccine. Each CDR3 is given with its conserved first and last residue. Each record gives: CDR3 protein, CDR3 DNA, V gene, J gene, D gene. D genes are given only for firm matches.

cdr3_aa: CATSILSLTEGEKLFF; cdr3_nt: TGTGCCACCAGCATTTTGAGTTTGACGGAGGGTGAAAAACTGTTTTTT; v_call: TRBV15; j_call: TRBJ1-4; d_call: -
cdr3_aa: CASSQVGRNYGYTF; cdr3_nt: TGTGCCAGCAGCCAAGTGGGGAGGAACTATGGCTACACCTTC; v_call: TRBV3-1/TRBV3-2; j_call: TRBJ1-2; d_call: -
cdr3_aa: CASSPSGRGATDTQYF; cdr3_nt: TGTGCCAGCAGCCCAAGTGGGCGGGGGGCCACAGATACGCAGTATTTT; v_call: TRBV6-2/TRBV6-3; j_call: TRBJ2-3; d_call: TRBD2
cdr3_aa: CASSFTPVSYEQYF; cdr3_nt: TGTGCCAGCAGTTTTACACCGGTCTCCTACGAGCAGTACTTC; v_call: TRBV2; j_call: TRBJ2-7; d_call: -
cdr3_aa: CASSPTGDNQPQHF; cdr3_nt: TGTGCCAGCTCACCGACGGGGGACAATCAGCCCCAGCATTTT; v_call: TRBV18; j_call: TRBJ1-5; d_call: -
cdr3_aa: CASSPTYNSPLHF; cdr3_nt: TGTGCCAGCAGTCCAACCTATAATTCACCCCTCCACTTT; v_call: TRBV12-3/TRBV12-4; j_call: TRBJ1-6; d_call: -
cdr3_aa: CASSHSSGTGTGAYEQYF; cdr3_nt: TGTGCCAGCAGCCATTCTTCCGGAACCGGGACAGGGGCCTACGAGCAGTACTTC; v_call: TRBV3-1/TRBV3-2; j_call: TRBJ2-7; d_call: TRBD1
cdr3_aa: CASSPPGGYGYTF; cdr3_nt: TGTGCCAGCTCACCACCGGGGGGCTATGGCTACACCTTC; v_call: TRBV18; j_call: TRBJ1-2; d_call: -
cdr3_aa: CASKRTSGSTGELFF; cdr3_nt: TGTGCCAGCAAGAGGACTAGCGGATCCACCGGGGAGCTGTTTTTT; v_call: TRBV6-4; j_call: TRBJ2-2; d_call: TRBD2
cdr3_aa: CASSPNPFPASYEQYF; cdr3_nt: TGTGCCAGCAGCCCCAATCCTTTTCCTGCCTCCTACGAGCAGTACTTC; v_call: TRBV7-2; j_call: TRBJ2-7; d_call: -